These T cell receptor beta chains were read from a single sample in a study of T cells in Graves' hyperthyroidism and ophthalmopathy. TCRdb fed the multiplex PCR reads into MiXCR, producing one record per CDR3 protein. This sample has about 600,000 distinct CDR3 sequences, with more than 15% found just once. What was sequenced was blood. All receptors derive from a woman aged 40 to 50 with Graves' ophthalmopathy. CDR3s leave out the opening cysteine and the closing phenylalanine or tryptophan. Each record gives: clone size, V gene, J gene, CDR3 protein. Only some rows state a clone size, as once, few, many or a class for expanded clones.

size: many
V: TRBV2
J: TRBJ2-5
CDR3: ASSLGPPSSGQETQY

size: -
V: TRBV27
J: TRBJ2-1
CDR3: ASRPRQTSGYNEQF

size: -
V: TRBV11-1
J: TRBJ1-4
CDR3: ASSLYPGTSTNEKLF

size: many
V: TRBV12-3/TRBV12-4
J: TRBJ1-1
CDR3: ASTPGRPNTEAF

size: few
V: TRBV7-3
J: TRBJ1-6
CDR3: ASSLTLSNSPLH

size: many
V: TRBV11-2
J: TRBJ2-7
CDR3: ASSLFLSYEQY

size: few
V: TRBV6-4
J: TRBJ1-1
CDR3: ASSDSTVGQAPEAF

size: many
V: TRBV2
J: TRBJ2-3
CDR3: ASSRGSGLATDTQY

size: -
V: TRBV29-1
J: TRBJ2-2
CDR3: SAGSLDTGELF

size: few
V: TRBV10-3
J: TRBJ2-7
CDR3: AITPTNNYEQY

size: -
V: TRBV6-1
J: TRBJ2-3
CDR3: ASSETSGVSTDTQY

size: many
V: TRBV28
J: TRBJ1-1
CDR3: ASRVRGHKNTEAF

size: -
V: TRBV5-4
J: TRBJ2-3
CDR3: ASSLKVLGRYGTDTQY

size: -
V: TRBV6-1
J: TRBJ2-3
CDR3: ASSALPSGRAWDTQY

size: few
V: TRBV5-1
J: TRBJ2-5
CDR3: ASSLWERGETQY

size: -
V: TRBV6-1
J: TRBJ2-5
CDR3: ASSAFPLAQY

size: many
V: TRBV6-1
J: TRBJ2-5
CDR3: ASSVRDRSSQETQY

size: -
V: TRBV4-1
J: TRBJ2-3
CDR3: ASSQLGTDTQY

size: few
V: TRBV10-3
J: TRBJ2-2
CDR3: AISAKNTGELF

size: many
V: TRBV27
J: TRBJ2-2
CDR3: ASSLISGRTTGELF

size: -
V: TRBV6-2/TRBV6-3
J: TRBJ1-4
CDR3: ASQLDQANEKLF

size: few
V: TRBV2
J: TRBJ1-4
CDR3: ASSPQGRYEKLF

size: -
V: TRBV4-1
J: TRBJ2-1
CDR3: ASSQAGGDRPKYNEQF

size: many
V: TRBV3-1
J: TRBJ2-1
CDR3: ASSPLQGVRDEQF

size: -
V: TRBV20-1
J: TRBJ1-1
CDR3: SARFNMNTEAF

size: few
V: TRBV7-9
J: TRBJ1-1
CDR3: ASSPGTKNTEAF